Each of the 2 T cell receptor beta chains below was sequenced from the same sample in a study of cytotoxic CD8 clonotypes in ibrutinib-treated CLL. The assay was immunoSEQ multiplex PCR, and TCRdb's table has in-frame clones only and misses some. Found here are about 22,000 clones, roughly four fifths of them singletons; the top ten hold approximately 6.9%. This specimen was PBMCs, taken before ibrutinib treatment. The receptors come from a human donor with chronic lymphocytic leukemia.

CDR3 nucleotide sequence: TGTGCCAGCAGCTTGTGGGACGGACAGCAGTACTTC. Translating it yields CASSLWDGQQYF. This chain joins TRBV5-6 and TRBJ2-7; TRBD1 or TRBD2 may be the D gene (5 bases each). Trimming removed 1 base at V and 8 bases at J, with 10 bases between. This CDR3 has 12 residues. Germline lookup yields CDR1 SGHDT and CDR2 YYEEEE.

The gene calls are TRBV5-6 and TRBJ1-1; no clear D. The length of the CDR3 is 12 residues. Looked up from germline, CDR1 is SGHDT and CDR2 is YYEEEE. Trimming pared 5 bases from V and 4 bases from J, leaving 9 bases between. This CDR3 reads CASSLLGTEAFF. CDR3 DNA sequence: TGTGCCAGCAGTCTCCTGGGCACTGAAGCTTTCTTT.